A selection of T cell receptor beta chains follows, all from one sample in a study of neoadjuvant anti-PD-1 for oral cavity cancer. The data were produced by immunoSEQ multiplex PCR, yet TCRdb's version contains in-frame clones alone and is incomplete. The sample holds some 9,800 clones; around 64% are singletons and the top ten take 3.5% to 4.5%. Sequences were derived from PBMCs, sampled after nivolumab (anti-PD-1) treatment. These receptors were taken from a person aged 35 to 85 with oral cavity squamous cell carcinoma. Each CDR3 is given with its conserved first and last residue. D genes are given only for firm matches. For some rows the clone size is stated as once, few or many, or as a class when expanded; others skip it.

TRBV27	TRBJ1-6	once	TRBD1	TGTGCCAGCAGTAGGTGGACAGGGAGCAATTCACCCCTCCACTTT	CASSRWTGSNSPLHF
TRBV11-3	TRBJ2-6	.	.	TGTGCCAGCAGCTTAGGTCTGGGGGCTGGGGCCAACGTCCTGACTTTC	CASSLGLGAGANVLTF
TRBV5-1	TRBJ2-5	.	TRBD2	TGCGCCAGCAGCCCCGGGACTAGCGGCCAAGAGACCCAGTACTTC	CASSPGTSGQETQYF
TRBV19	TRBJ2-3	.	TRBD2	TGTGCCAGTAGTATAGGACTAGCGGGGGCAGATACGCAGTATTTT	CASSIGLAGADTQYF
TRBV5-1	TRBJ2-3	.	.	TGCGCCAGCAGCTTGGGACGTGGGGGGGCCCCAGATACGCAGTATTTT	CASSLGRGGAPDTQYF
TRBV7-2	TRBJ2-1	.	.	TGTGCCAGCATCCCTGGAGGGGACGAGCAGTTCTTC	CASIPGGDEQFF
TRBV7-9	TRBJ1-5	.	.	TGTGCCAGCAGCTTAGAGCGGGGGGATCAGCCCCAGCATTTT	CASSLERGDQPQHF
TRBV19	TRBJ1-5	once	TRBD1	TGTGCCAGTAGTATTCAGGGGGCGGGACAGCCCCAGCATTTT	CASSIQGAGQPQHF
TRBV6-5	TRBJ2-7	.	.	TGTGCCAGCAGCTTTGGGACGGTAAACTACGAGCAGTACTTC	CASSFGTVNYEQYF
TRBV7-8	TRBJ2-2	.	.	TGTGCCAGCAGCTTAAGGGCCACCGGGGAGCTGTTTTTT	CASSLRATGELFF
TRBV6-5	TRBJ1-1	.	TRBD1	TGTGCCAGCACCACACAGGGGGTTTGGACTGAAGCTTTCTTT	CASTTQGVWTEAFF
TRBV5-5	TRBJ2-2	.	TRBD1	TGTGCCAGCAGCATTCCCGGGACAGGGAAGATGTTCGGGGAGCTGTTTTTT	CASSIPGTGKMFGELFF
TRBV18	TRBJ1-2	.	.	TGTGCCAGCTCACCAATAGGGGGAAACTATGGCTACACCTTC	CASSPIGGNYGYTF
TRBV6-5	TRBJ2-5	.	TRBD1	TGTGCCAGCAGAACAGGGGAAGAGACCCAGTACTTC	CASRTGEETQYF
TRBV5-5	TRBJ1-5	.	.	TGTGCCAGCAGCTTAGGTGGAAGCAATCAGCCCCAGCATTTT	CASSLGGSNQPQHF
TRBV28	TRBJ2-3	.	TRBD1	TGTGCCAGCAGTGATCCGCGGGGACAGGGAAAGACAGATACGCAGTATTTT	CASSDPRGQGKTDTQYF
TRBV30	TRBJ2-1	.	.	TGTGCCTGGAGTGTAGGACTTTCCTACAATGAGCAGTTCTTC	CAWSVGLSYNEQFF
TRBV29-1	TRBJ2-7	.	.	TGCAGCGTGGAGGGACAGACCCCGGGGTACGAGCAGTACTTC	CSVEGQTPGYEQYF
TRBV19	TRBJ2-1	.	TRBD1	TGTGCCAGTAGGCCGTCAGGGGGTTATAATGAGCAGTTCTTC	CASRPSGGYNEQFF
TRBV7-2	TRBJ1-6	.	.	TGTGCCAGCAGCTTAGTGGGGGGGCTGAATTCACCCCTCCACTTT	CASSLVGGLNSPLHF
TRBV10-2	TRBJ1-2	few	.	TGCGCCAGCAGTGAGTCCCGGGCCGGGGGCTACACCTTC	CASSESRAGGYTF
TRBV5-5	TRBJ1-4	.	.	TGTGCCAGCCGAGCTTTGAAGGTCTGGACAGTGGATGAAAAACTGTTTTTT	CASRALKVWTVDEKLFF
TRBV7-9	TRBJ2-7	few	TRBD2	TGTGCCAGCAGCTATCTAGCGGGAGACGAGCAGTACTTC	CASSYLAGDEQYF
TRBV2	TRBJ2-7	.	.	TGTGCCAGCAGTGAATCCCTCTCCTACGAGCAGTACTTC	CASSESLSYEQYF
TRBV5-5	TRBJ1-4	.	TRBD1	TGTGCCAGCAGCACAGGGGGCGGAGAAAAACTGTTTTTT	CASSTGGGEKLFF
TRBV2	TRBJ2-1	.	TRBD2	TGTGCCAGCAGGACTAGCGGGGGGTTATACAATGAGCAGTTCTTC	CASRTSGGLYNEQFF
TRBV11-2	TRBJ1-5	.	.	TGTGCCAGCAGCTTAGGCAGGGGCGATCAGCCCCAGCATTTT	CASSLGRGDQPQHF
TRBV27	TRBJ1-1	.	.	TGTGCCAGCAGTCCGCAGGGTTCATTTGAAGCTTTCTTT	CASSPQGSFEAFF
TRBV5-4	TRBJ2-3	few	TRBD2	TGTGCCAGCAGCCCGCGGGGGGGCTTCACAGATACGCAGTATTTT	CASSPRGGFTDTQYF
TRBV7-9	TRBJ2-5	.	TRBD1	TGTGCCAGCAGCTTAGTCCCCTCCCGGACAGGGGGCTATGAGACCCAGTACTTC	CASSLVPSRTGGYETQYF
TRBV11-2	TRBJ2-2	.	.	TGTGCCAGCAGCTGGGGGACGGGAAACACCGGGGAGCTGTTTTTT	CASSWGTGNTGELFF
TRBV27	TRBJ2-1	.	.	TGTGCCAGCAGTTTATTGGGGGGTTACAATGAGCAGTTCTTC	CASSLLGGYNEQFF
TRBV14	TRBJ1-2	.	TRBD1	TGTGCCAGCAGCCATCAAAGACAGGGCCTCGGAGGCTACACCTTC	CASSHQRQGLGGYTF
TRBV7-2	TRBJ1-2	.	.	TGTGCCAGCAGCAGCGTCAGGGGAGGAAATGGCTACACCTTC	CASSSVRGGNGYTF
TRBV6-5	TRBJ1-2	few	TRBD1	TGTGCCAGCAGATTGACAGGGACAAGCTACACCTTC	CASRLTGTSYTF
TRBV6-4	TRBJ2-3	.	TRBD2	TGTGCCAGCAGTCGGACTAGCGGGATAGATACGCAGTATTTT	CASSRTSGIDTQYF
TRBV15	TRBJ2-5	.	TRBD2	TGTGCCACCGCTAGCGGGGCCTCCTGGGAAGAGACCCAGTACTTC	CATASGASWEETQYF
TRBV4-1	TRBJ2-5	.	TRBD2	TGCGCCAGCAGCCAAGTTGGATCCGGGGGGGCCGTGGAGACCCAGTACTTC	CASSQVGSGGAVETQYF
TRBV2	TRBJ1-1	.	.	TGTGCCAGCAGGGCATACAACATCGCAGACACTGAAGCTTTCTTT	CASRAYNIADTEAFF
TRBV6-4	TRBJ2-1	few	TRBD2	TGTGCCAGCAGTGAGACCTTTGGACTAGCGGATAGCTCCTACAATGAGCAGTTCTTC	CASSETFGLADSSYNEQFF
TRBV6-1	TRBJ2-6	.	.	TGTGCCCTCGGGGAACCTTCTGGGGCCAACGTCCTGACTTTC	CALGEPSGANVLTF
TRBV6-6	TRBJ1-2	once	.	TGTGCCAGCAGGGCCCCTTTATTGGCTGATAACTATGGCTACACCTTC	CASRAPLLADNYGYTF
TRBV9	TRBJ2-3	once	TRBD1	TGTGCCAGCAGCCTCCGGACAGGGGGGTACACAGATACGCAGTATTTT	CASSLRTGGYTDTQYF
TRBV27	TRBJ2-1	.	.	TGTGCCAGCAGTCCGATCAGGGACATCTTTTACAATGAGCAGTTCTTC	CASSPIRDIFYNEQFF
TRBV7-2	TRBJ2-3	once	.	TGTGCCAGCAGCTTCATTGGAGCGGGCCTTTGGGATACGCAGTATTTT	CASSFIGAGLWDTQYF
TRBV19	TRBJ1-6	.	.	TGTGCCAGTAGCGGCAGGAGGGGATGGTCACCCCTCCACTTT	CASSGRRGWSPLHF